The clone carrying this T cell receptor (beta chain) has more than one count but fewer than ten. The antigen is undetermined. The assay was immunoSEQ multiplex PCR, and TCRdb's table has in-frame clones only and misses some. Found here are 110,000 to 150,000 clones, more than 85% of them singletons; the top ten hold more than 3%. V lost 3 bases and J lost 6; bases outside the gene matches: 9. The germline CDR1 and CDR2 sequences are KGHDR and SFDVKD. The CDR3 sequence is 16 residues long. The sample originates from a study of T cell responses to AZD1222 COVID-19 vaccine. Findings and limits, study-wide: Possibly, clonal diversity was underestimated; donors were largely white British and included more females.

Sequences were derived from peripheral blood, sampled on day 0 of AZD1222 vaccination. This chain joins TRBV24-1 and TRBJ2-1; 8 positions agree with TRBD2. The TCR was taken from an adult in good health. The CDR3 sequence is CATSDPAGGGSNEQFF. Here the CDR3 DNA reads TGTGCCACCAGTGATCCCGCGGGAGGCGGGTCCAATGAGCAGTTCTTC.